One and the same sample provided the 31 T cell receptor beta chains below, sequenced in a study of blood T cell repertoires in COVID-19. Repertoires were generated with immunoSEQ multiplex PCR, while TCRdb's copy carries only in-frame clones and drops some. The sample contains about 240,000 clones, roughly 76% of which appear only once. Sequencing used peripheral blood. These receptors were taken from a woman of 80 years or more with COVID-19, enrolled during active disease.

This clone was observed once. This CDR3 reads CATSRGGKGIEPQHF. CDR3 bases: TGTGCCACCAGCAGAGGAGGTAAGGGGATCGAGCCCCAGCATTTT. The chain joins TRBV15 to TRBJ1-5; D may be TRBD1 (5 bases). CDR3 length equals 15 residues. Germline V gives CDR1 LNHNV, CDR2 YYDKDF (reference sequence). Trimming left V 1 base short and J 8 bases short, with 15 bases between.

This clone was counted a single time. The CDR3 DNA reads as TGTGCCAGCAGGCAAGGGGGCGCCGGGCTAGATGAAAAACTGTTTTTT. Protein: CASRQGGAGLDEKLFF. V and J are TRBV28 and TRBJ1-4, with 7 bases aligning to TRBD1. CDR3 size: 16 residues. J gave up 6 bases and V 6 bases, and 13 bases lay outside the gene matches. Per the germline V gene, CDR1 is MDHEN and CDR2 is SYDVKM. The whole variable domain, remainder taken from reference TRBV28 and TRBJ1-4, is DVKVTQSSRYLVKRTGEKVFLECVQDMDHENMFWYRQDPGLGLRLIYFSYDVKMKEKGDIPEGYSVSREKKERFSLILESASTNQTSMYLCASRQGGAGLDEKLFFGSGTQLSVL.

This chain links TRBV19 with TRBJ1-6, with D unclear. Germline V gene lookup returns CDR1 LNHDA and CDR2 SQIVND (reference sequence). The CDR3 is 16 residues long. With 7 bases removed from V and 0 bases from J, the gap between germline ends came to 13 bases. The chain's CDR3 is CASKMDGSSYNSPLHF. CDR3 DNA: TGTGCCAGTAAGATGGACGGGAGCTCCTATAATTCACCCCTCCACTTT.

This clone was picked up a small number of times. The chain joins TRBV14 to TRBJ2-5, with TRBD2 identical over 7 bases. CDR1 and CDR2 from the germline V gene are SGHDN and FVKESK. V shed 11 bases, J shed 4 bases, and the junction held 10 bases outside the gene matches. The CDR3 extends over 13 amino acids. The CDR3 loop reads CACNRDYPETQYF. CDR3 sequence (DNA): TGTGCCTGCAACCGGGACTACCCAGAGACCCAGTACTTC.

The gene calls are TRBV2 and TRBJ1-2, with 7 bases matching TRBD1. The V and J ends lost 5 bases and 4 bases, in that order; junction bases with no gene match: 7. The CDR3 is 14 residues long. Looked up from germline, CDR1 is SNHLY and CDR2 is FYNNEI. The CDR3 here is CASSPYRGGYGYTF. The CDR3 DNA sequence: TGTGCCAGCAGTCCTTACAGGGGAGGCTATGGCTACACCTTC. The full variable domain, its missing parts supplied by reference TRBV2 and TRBJ1-2, is EPEVTQTPSHQVTQMGQEVILRCVPISNHLYFYWYRQILGQKVEFLVSFYNNEISEKSEIFDDQFSVERPDGSNFTLKIRSTKLEDSAMYFCASSPYRGGYGYTFGSGTRLTVV.

This rearrangement joins TRBV5-1 to TRBJ1-1, with a tentative D call TRBD1 (5 bases). In germline, CDR1 is SGHRS, CDR2 YFSETQ. The CDR3 runs 14 residues. V lost 4 bases and J lost 1, with 11 bases in between. CDR3 coding DNA: TGCGCCAGCAGCGTGGGACGGAGGAACACTGAAGCTTTCTTT. It is translated as CASSVGRRNTEAFF.

V and J are TRBV15 and TRBJ1-5, with D hard to call. The ends were cut back, 0 bases at V and 6 bases at J, with 6 bases in the middle. This CDR3 contains 13 residues. Germline-derived CDR1 and CDR2 are LNHNV and YYDKDF (reference sequence). The CDR3 protein is CATSRDRGQPQHF. CDR3 sequence (DNA): TGTGCCACCAGCAGAGACCGGGGTCAGCCCCAGCATTTT.

This chain connects TRBV27 to TRBJ1-5; D is perhaps TRBD1 (6 bases). This CDR3 is built from 15 residues. Germline V lookup: CDR1 MNHEY, CDR2 SMNVEV (reference sequence). Trimming stripped 6 bases from V and 0 bases from J, with 12 bases between. The CDR3 DNA reads TGTGCCAGCAGGCCCCAGGGGCCTAGCAATCAGCCCCAGCATTTT. Translation gives CASRPQGPSNQPQHF.

The chain is built from TRBV2 and TRBJ1-4, with a weak D call TRBD1 (5 bases). CDR1 and CDR2 (germline): SNHLY, FYNNEI. This CDR3 region has 14 residues. Trimming pared 2 bases from V and 8 bases from J, leaving 12 bases between. DNA for the CDR3: TGTGCCAGCAGTGAAACGGGGGGTAGAGAAAAACTGTTTTTT. The encoded protein is CASSETGGREKLFF.

This clone appeared once. V usage is TRBV15 and J usage is TRBJ2-1, with a tentative D call TRBD1 (8 bases). The CDR3 runs 17 residues. Per germline, CDR1 LNHNV and CDR2 YYDKDF (reference sequence). Trimming removed 5 bases at V and 1 base at J, with 18 bases between. CDR3 in amino acids: CATSGNRGGGSYNEQFF. The CDR3 region has the DNA TGTGCCACCAGCGGAAACAGGGGGGGCGGGTCCTACAATGAGCAGTTCTTC.

The chain combines TRBV3-1 (or the pseudogene TRBV3-2) with TRBJ2-1, with a weak D call TRBD2 (5 bases). The CDR3 sequence is 14 residues long. In germline, CDR1 is LGHDT, CDR2 YNNKEL (reference sequence). Trimming took 1 base from V and 10 from J, leaving 14 bases between them. CDR3 loop: CASSQVVTGNEQFF. The DNA for the CDR3 is TGTGCCAGCAGCCAAGTCGTGACGGGAAACGAGCAGTTCTTC.

The gene calls are TRBV29-1 and TRBJ2-1; 10 nucleotides agree with TRBD2. The length of the CDR3 is 16 residues. The V and J ends lost 4 bases and 12 bases, in that order; junction bases with no gene match: 18. Germline CDR1 is SQVTM and CDR2 is ANQGSEA. CDR3 coding DNA: TGCAGCGTTGTGAGTGGTGTGAGCGGGAGGGAAGGTGGGCAGTTCTTC. The encoded protein is CSVVSGVSGREGGQFF.

The chain combines TRBV30 with TRBJ1-5; maybe TRBD1 (6 bases). Germline V gene data show CDR1 as GTSNPN and CDR2 as SVGIG (reference sequence). The CDR3 spans 15 residues. The V and J ends lost 1 base and 8 bases respectively, with 18 bases between them. This CDR3 is CAWSGYTGLVEPQHF. CDR3 nucleotide sequence: TGTGCCTGGAGTGGGTACACAGGGCTTGTGGAGCCCCAGCATTTT.

This clone was counted once. V gene TRBV30 combines with J gene TRBJ1-5; D might be TRBD1 (5 bases). The germline V and J ends were trimmed by 0 bases and 2 bases, with 8 bases remaining between them. The CDR3 is made up of 14 amino acids. The germline V gene encodes CDR1 GTSNPN and CDR2 SVGIG (reference sequence). DNA for the CDR3: TGTGCCTGGAGTGTAGTACAGGGCAATCAGCCCCAGCATTTT. Translation gives CAWSVVQGNQPQHF.

This clone came up once. This rearrangement joins TRBV28 to TRBJ1-5, with D hard to call. CDR1 and CDR2 from the germline V gene are MDHEN and SYDVKM. This CDR3 region has 13 residues. The germline V and J ends were trimmed by 3 bases and 7 bases, with 10 bases remaining between them. The CDR3 DNA reads as TGTGCCAGCAGTTTTTGGAGGGCCCAGCCCCAGCATTTT. This sequence encodes CASSFWRAQPQHF.

The chain has TRBV7-9 and TRBJ2-7; tentatively, D is TRBD1 (8 bases). Germline CDR1 and CDR2: SEHNR and FQNEAQ (reference sequence). There are 15 residues in the CDR3. The V and J ends lost 4 bases and 0 bases respectively, with 13 bases between them. In nucleotides, the CDR3 is TGTGCCAGCAGCTCAACAGGGGGGGACTCCTACGAGCAGTACTTC. This codes for CASSSTGGDSYEQYF. Full variable domain (outside the CDR3, taken from reference TRBV7-9 and TRBJ2-7): DTGVSQNPRHKITKRGQNVTFRCDPISEHNRLYWYRQTLGQGPEFLTYFQNEAQLEKSRLLSDRFSAERPKGSFSTLEIQRTEQGDSAMYLCASSSTGGDSYEQYFGPGTRLTVT.

The chain joins TRBV5-1 to TRBJ2-3, with 7 bases aligning to TRBD2. The CDR3 length is 15 residues. Germline V gene lookup returns CDR1 SGHRS and CDR2 YFSETQ. With 0 bases clipped from V and 6 bases from J, the junction kept 7 bases outside the gene matches. CDR3 loop: CASSLEGGGVDTQYF. The DNA for the CDR3 is TGCGCCAGCAGCTTGGAAGGTGGGGGGGTGGATACGCAGTATTTT. Complete variable domain (other parts from reference TRBV5-1 and TRBJ2-3): KAGVTQTPRYLIKTRGQQVTLSCSPISGHRSVSWYQQTPGQGLQFLFEYFSETQRNKGNFPGRFSGRQFSNSRSEMNVSTLELGDSALYLCASSLEGGGVDTQYFGPGTRLTVL.

This rearrangement joins TRBV27 to TRBJ1-6; the match to TRBD1 covers 9 bases. This CDR3 contains 16 residues. In germline, CDR1 is MNHEY, CDR2 SMNVEV (reference sequence). Trimming at V came to 6 bases and at J to 9 bases, leaving 12 bases not matched to a gene. The CDR3 DNA sequence: TGTGCCAGCAGCAACCCGGGACAGGGAAGGACTTCACCCCTCCACTTT. It translates to CASSNPGQGRTSPLHF.

The chain carries TRBV9 and TRBJ1-1, with D tentatively TRBD1 (5 bases). V dropped 10 bases and J dropped 1 base, with 14 bases sitting between them. The CDR3 length is 13 residues. Germline lookup yields CDR1 SGDLS and CDR2 YYNGEE. The CDR3 is CAGSRGSNTEAFF. The CDR3 DNA follows: TGTGCCGGATCTCGGGGGTCGAACACTGAAGCTTTCTTT. The entire variable domain, with the rest obtained from reference TRBV9 and TRBJ1-1, is as follows: DSGVTQTPKHLITATGQRVTLRCSPRSGDLSVYWYQQSLDQGLQFLIQYYNGEERAKGNILERFSAQQFPDLHSELNLSSLELGDSALYFCAGSRGSNTEAFFGQGTRLTVV.

The V call is TRBV6-5, the J call TRBJ1-2; 8 nucleotides match TRBD1. The length of the CDR3 is 14 residues. CDR1 and CDR2 (germline): MNHEY, SVGAGI. V gave up 0 bases and J gave up 6 bases; unmatched junction bases: 3. The DNA for the CDR3 is TGTGCCAGCAGTTACTCCGGACAGGGAAATGGCTACACCTTC. Encoded protein: CASSYSGQGNGYTF.

This clone was counted only a few times. The DNA for the CDR3 is TGTGCCAGCAGCCTTACACGGGTCGAGCAGTACTTC. Protein: CASSLTRVEQYF. The chain recombines TRBV11-2 with TRBJ2-7; D call uncertain. The CDR3 spans 12 residues. CDR1 and CDR2 from the germline V gene are SGHAT and FQNNGV. V was shortened by 5 bases and J by 6 bases, with 11 bases between the two germline ends.

The CDR3 DNA sequence: TGTGCCAGCAGTCCGCGGGACAGGGAGAATTCACCCCTCCACTTT. It is translated as CASSPRDRENSPLHF. This rearrangement joins TRBV27 to TRBJ1-6; 9 positions match TRBD1. Germline CDR1 is MNHEY and CDR2 is SMNVEV (reference sequence). V lost 5 bases, J lost 7 bases, and 6 bases stayed unmatched. The CDR3 covers 15 residues.

In this sample, this clone turned up a few times. The chain has TRBV10-3 and TRBJ1-5, with D unclear. With 6 bases removed from V and 5 bases from J, the gap between germline ends came to 14 bases. Germline V gene data show CDR1 as ENHRY and CDR2 as SYGVKD. CDR3 length equals 14 residues. The CDR3 sequence is CAIRTEGPDQPQHF. The CDR3 DNA reads as TGTGCCATCAGGACTGAAGGCCCAGATCAGCCCCAGCATTTT.

As for this clone: The same CDR3 also results from other DNA sequences found in this sample. The V gene is TRBV7-2, the J gene TRBJ2-6; 8 bases fit TRBD1. This CDR3 contains 16 residues. The ends lost 3 bases at V and 3 bases at J; junction bases unmatched: 4. Germline V lookup: CDR1 SGHTA, CDR2 FQGNSA. The CDR3 sequence is CASSLGTGSGANVLTF. In nucleotides, the CDR3 is TGTGCCAGCAGCTTGGGGACAGGAAGTGGGGCCAACGTCCTGACTTTC.

The chain has TRBV5-1 and TRBJ1-1; D is perhaps TRBD1 (5 bases). The germline V gene has CDR1 SGHRS and CDR2 YFSETQ. Trimming removed 7 bases at V and 1 base at J, with 14 bases between. The CDR3 is made up of 14 amino acids. CDR3 DNA: TGCGCCAGCTCGCTTCAGGGTCAGAACACTGAAGCTTTCTTT. The encoded protein is CASSLQGQNTEAFF.

This rearrangement joins TRBV28 to TRBJ2-5; D gene uncertain. V was cut by 3 bases and J by 3 bases, with 17 bases left in between. This CDR3 contains 16 residues. Germline CDR1 reads MDHEN; CDR2 reads SYDVKM. CDR3: CASSFLEVELEETQYF. The CDR3 DNA reads as TGTGCCAGCAGTTTTCTAGAGGTGGAGTTAGAAGAGACCCAGTACTTC.

The CDR3 is CASSQAHTPGVYGYTF. The CDR3 DNA follows: TGTGCCAGCAGCCAAGCTCACACACCAGGGGTCTATGGCTACACCTTC. The chain employs TRBV5-5 and TRBJ1-2, with a tentative D call TRBD1 (6 bases). Germline V gene lookup returns CDR1 SGHKS and CDR2 YYEKEE (reference sequence). This CDR3 region has 16 residues. Trimming removed 4 bases from V and 4 bases from J, with 20 bases in between.

The V call is TRBV3-1 (or the pseudogene TRBV3-2), the J call TRBJ2-5; no reliable D call. This CDR3 spans 13 amino acids. V shed 3 bases and J shed 2 bases, with 7 bases lying between them. Germline CDR1 reads LGHDT; CDR2 reads YNNKEL (reference sequence). The CDR3 is CASSQNSQETQYF. CDR3 DNA sequence: TGTGCCAGCAGCCAGAACTCTCAAGAGACCCAGTACTTC.

This chain links TRBV11-2 with TRBJ2-2; 11 positions match TRBD2. J lost 7 bases, V lost 5 bases, and 6 bases had no gene match. Per the germline V gene, CDR1 is SGHAT and CDR2 is FQNNGV. The length of the CDR3 is 15 residues. The CDR3 coding sequence is TGTGCCAGCAGCCTTAGCGGGGGGGCTTACGGGGAGCTGTTTTTT. It translates to CASSLSGGAYGELFF.

The chain joins TRBV6-6 to TRBJ2-2; D might be TRBD1 (6 bases). Looked up from germline, CDR1 is MNHNY and CDR2 is SVGAGI (reference sequence). The CDR3 covers 14 residues. The V and J ends lost 10 bases and 3 bases respectively, with 15 bases between them. The CDR3 sequence: CAIPSGDYTGELFF. Written as DNA, the CDR3 is TGTGCCATTCCCTCAGGGGATTACACCGGGGAGCTGTTTTTT.

The CDR3 region has the DNA TGTGCCAGTAGTTCTAGGGGGAACATTCAGTACTTC. It translates to CASSSRGNIQYF. The V gene is TRBV19, the J gene TRBJ2-4; D might be TRBD1 (6 bases). CDR1 LNHDA and CDR2 SQIVND come from the germline V gene (reference sequence). This CDR3 has 12 residues. V gave up 5 bases and J gave up 7 bases, with 9 bases separating them.